A single sample is the source of the 25 T cell receptor beta chains below, sequenced in a study of blood T cells in healthy people across ages. Combining a sample-barcoded 5' primer with a J-beta primer mix, a second PCR ran for about 6 to 11 cycles. TCRdb itself ran the 5' RACE reads through MiXCR, one entry per CDR3 protein. The table shows fewer than 650,000 distinct CDR3 sequences, with about a quarter occurring only once. Another study also made use of these data, one on T cells of mothers and their children.

Sample: blood. These receptors all stem from a boy aged 2 to 9 in good health.

This clonotype has a handful of counts. V gene TRBV4-1 combines with J gene TRBJ1-1; D gene unclear. The CDR3 spans 15 residues. Trimming took 1 base from V and 0 from J, leaving 9 bases between them. Germline V gene lookup returns CDR1 MGHRA and CDR2 YSYEKL. The CDR3 region has the DNA TGCGCCAGCAGCCAAGCCCGGAGCCTGAACACTGAAGCTTTCTTT. It translates to CASSQARSLNTEAFF.

The rearrangement links TRBV9 to TRBJ2-3; the match to TRBD2 covers 13 bases. V shed 4 bases, J shed 3 bases, and the junction held 5 bases outside the gene matches. CDR1 SGDLS and CDR2 YYNGEE come from the germline V gene. The CDR3 spans 16 residues. The CDR3 region has the DNA TGTGCCAGCAGCACCGGGACTAGCGGGGTAACAGATACGCAGTATTTT. It encodes CASSTGTSGVTDTQYF.

V and J are TRBV7-9 and TRBJ2-2, with D tentatively TRBD2 (5 bases). Germline values: CDR1 SEHNR, CDR2 FQNEAQ (reference sequence). The CDR3 contains 12 residues. Trimming removed 5 bases at V and 6 bases at J, with 7 bases between. CDR3 sequence reads: CASSEGSGELFF. DNA for the CDR3: TGTGCCAGCAGCGAGGGATCCGGGGAGCTGTTTTTT. Using reference TRBV7-9 and TRBJ2-2 for the parts outside the CDR3, the full variable domain is DTGVSQNPRHKITKRGQNVTFRCDPISEHNRLYWYRQTLGQGPEFLTYFQNEAQLEKSRLLSDRFSAERPKGSFSTLEIQRTEQGDSAMYLCASSEGSGELFFGEGSRLTVL.

The chain uses TRBV7-6 and TRBJ2-5; D perhaps matches TRBD2 (5 bases). The CDR3 length is 14 residues. Per the germline V gene, CDR1 is SGHVS and CDR2 is FNYEAQ. V lost 3 bases to trimming and J lost 4 bases, with 12 bases between them. As DNA, the CDR3 is TGTGCCAGCAGCTTTCTCCCGGAGGTAGAGACCCAGTACTTC. It codes for CASSFLPEVETQYF. Looking up the rest from reference TRBV7-6 and TRBJ2-5 gives the full variable domain: GAGVSQSPRYKVTKRGQDVALRCDPISGHVSLYWYRQALGQGPEFLTYFNYEAQQDKSGLPNDRFSAERPEGSISTLTIQRTEQRDSAMYRCASSFLPEVETQYFGPGTRLLVL.

The chain has TRBV14 and TRBJ2-1; TRBD2 might be the D (6 bases). This CDR3 region has 15 residues. Per the germline V gene, CDR1 is SGHDN and CDR2 is FVKESK. Trimming pared 0 bases from V and 6 bases from J, leaving 12 bases between. The CDR3 loop reads CASSQERAGGNEQFF. The CDR3 DNA reads TGTGCCAGCAGCCAAGAGAGAGCGGGTGGCAATGAGCAGTTCTTC.

This clonotype was recorded a few times. This chain links TRBV12-3 or TRBV12-4 with TRBJ2-7; D perhaps matches TRBD2 (6 bases). The length of the CDR3 is 15 residues. V was cut by 3 bases and J by 3 bases, with 15 bases left in between. CDR3 sequence: CASSLGSLALYEQYF. The DNA for the CDR3 is TGTGCCAGCAGTTTGGGGTCGCTAGCGCTCTACGAGCAGTACTTC.

The table lists this clonotype with a few counts. The rearrangement links TRBV5-1 to TRBJ1-4; TRBD1 agrees at 7 bases. Germline lookup yields CDR1 SGHRS and CDR2 YFSETQ. CDR3 length equals 16 residues. After removal of 4 bases from V and 7 bases from J, the junction contained 13 bases not matched to a gene. This chain's CDR3 is CASSIGTVYPGEKLFF. CDR3 nucleotide sequence: TGCGCCAGCAGCATAGGGACAGTTTATCCCGGTGAAAAACTGTTTTTT.

This chain connects TRBV6-5 to TRBJ2-5; maybe TRBD1 (5 bases). The end of the DNA is better explained by TRBJ2-7, so the J call may be wrong. The CDR3 has 15 residues. Looked up from germline, CDR1 is MNHEY and CDR2 is SVGAGI. The CDR3 spells CASSYEAGQSYEQYF. CDR3 nucleotides: TGTGCCAGCAGTTACGAGGCAGGGCAGTCCTACGAGCAGTACTTC.

This clonotype was picked up a small number of times. The chain employs TRBV14 and TRBJ2-5; TRBD1 matches 8 bases. The CDR3 length is 15 residues. Germline assignment: CDR1 SGHDN and CDR2 FVKESK. Germline trimming cut 4 bases from V and 5 bases from J; bases unmatched to any gene: 9. The CDR3 coding sequence is TGTGCCAGCAGCCTCAGGGGGCCGTATGGGGAGACCCAGTACTTC. It encodes CASSLRGPYGETQYF. The whole variable domain, remainder taken from reference TRBV14 and TRBJ2-5, is EAGVTQFPSHSVIEKGQTVTLRCDPISGHDNLYWYRRVMGKEIKFLLHFVKESKQDESGMPNNRFLAERTGGTYSTLKVQPAELEDSGVYFCASSLRGPYGETQYFGPGTRLLVL.

The chain joins TRBV15 to TRBJ2-1; D is perhaps TRBD1 or TRBD2 (5 bases each). The ends were cut back, 1 base at V and 8 bases at J, with 18 bases in the middle. CDR3 length: 16 residues. The germline V gene encodes CDR1 LNHNV and CDR2 YYDKDF (reference sequence). The CDR3 here is CATSRGRDLRLDEQFF. The DNA of the CDR3 is TGTGCCACCAGCAGAGGCCGGGACCTGCGCCTGGATGAGCAGTTCTTC.

In its sample, this clonotype was seen a few times. The chain links TRBV7-2 to TRBJ2-3, with D uncertain. Germline V gene data show CDR1 as SGHTA and CDR2 as FQGNSA. Trimming stripped 5 bases from V and 2 bases from J, with 11 bases between. The CDR3 sequence is 14 residues long. The CDR3 DNA follows: TGTGCCAGCAGCCCCCAAGGATTCACAGATACGCAGTATTTT. Amino acids: CASSPQGFTDTQYF.

The chain combines TRBV20-1 with TRBJ2-1, with D tentatively TRBD2 (5 bases). The CDR3 contains 13 residues. Trimming removed 6 bases at V and 3 bases at J, with 12 bases between. The germline V gene has CDR1 DFQATT and CDR2 SNEGSKA (reference sequence). CDR3 in DNA: TGCAGTGCCGCGGGCGCCCTCTACAATGAGCAGTTCTTC. Amino acid sequence: CSAAGALYNEQFF.

The chain links TRBV7-9 to TRBJ2-7; D possibly corresponds to TRBD1 (6 bases). V lost 3 bases, J lost 4 bases, and 10 bases lay in between. CDR1 and CDR2 from the germline V gene are SEHNR and FQNEAQ (reference sequence). CDR3 length equals 13 residues. For the CDR3, the DNA is TGTGCCAGCAGCTTTCGACAGGCTTACGAGCAGTACTTC. Its translation is CASSFRQAYEQYF.

V and J are TRBV5-8 and TRBJ1-1; 7 bases map to TRBD1. The CDR3 is 12 amino acids. From germline, CDR1 is SGHTS and CDR2 YDEGEE. V lost 4 bases and J lost 8; bases outside the gene matches: 5. CDR3 residues: CASSPGQAEAFF. The DNA of the CDR3 is TGTGCCAGCAGCCCCGGACAGGCGGAAGCTTTCTTT.

The chain has TRBV6-6 and TRBJ1-1; no definite D call. V lost 2 bases and J 1 base, leaving 14 bases between the germline ends. Per germline, CDR1 MNHNY and CDR2 SVGAGI (reference sequence). The length of the CDR3 is 16 residues. DNA of the CDR3: TGTGCCAGCAGTTACACCCCGACCCTTGCGAACACTGAAGCTTTCTTT. It codes for CASSYTPTLANTEAFF.

The chain uses TRBV15 and TRBJ2-1; 8 nucleotides match TRBD2. The J call may be mistaken, given a closer DNA end match to TRBJ2-7. The CDR3 is 15 residues long. Germline V gene sequence: CDR1 LNHNV, CDR2 YYDKDF (reference sequence). CDR3 region: CATSRDRGGTYEQYF. The CDR3 DNA is TGTGCCACCAGCAGAGATCGGGGGGGCACCTACGAGCAGTACTTC.

This clonotype was found a few times. V gene TRBV24-1 combines with J gene TRBJ2-5; 9 bases map to TRBD1. Germline values: CDR1 KGHDR, CDR2 SFDVKD. V shed 3 bases, J shed 1 base, and the junction held 2 bases outside the gene matches. This CDR3 is built from 15 residues. The chain's CDR3 is CATSDQTGGQETQYF. The CDR3 DNA sequence: TGTGCCACCAGTGATCAGACAGGGGGCCAAGAGACCCAGTACTTC.

This clonotype was recorded a few times. CDR3 region: CASSQATGGNQPQHF. CDR3 bases: TGTGCCAGCAGCCAAGCGACAGGGGGGAATCAGCCCCAGCATTTT. The V gene is TRBV3-1, the J gene TRBJ1-5, with TRBD1 matching 9 bases. The germline V gene encodes CDR1 LGHDT and CDR2 YNNKEL (reference sequence). CDR3 length equals 15 residues. J lost 4 bases, V lost 1 base, and 2 bases had no gene match.

A few counts support this clonotype. V is TRBV10-3 and J is TRBJ1-5; possible D gene TRBD1, 5 bases. Per germline, CDR1 ENHRY and CDR2 SYGVKD. This CDR3 comprises 13 residues. Trimming removed 6 bases from V and 3 bases from J, with 9 bases in between. The CDR3 is CAISGTDNQPQHF. The CDR3 region has the DNA TGTGCCATCAGCGGGACTGACAATCAGCCCCAGCATTTT.

The chain recombines TRBV6-2 or TRBV6-3 with TRBJ2-2; D not resolved. The CDR3 loop spans 14 amino acids. V was shortened by 7 bases and J by 1 base, with 10 bases between the two germline ends. Germline-derived CDR1 and CDR2 are MNHEY and SVGEGT. The DNA for the CDR3 is TGTGCCAGCACCTCGCATTTGAACACCGGGGAGCTGTTTTTT. It is translated as CASTSHLNTGELFF.

In this sample, this clonotype turned up a few times. The chain joins TRBV11-2 to TRBJ2-5, with 11 bases fitting TRBD2. The closer fit of TRBJ2-1 to the DNA end suggests the J call may be wrong. CDR1 is SGHAT and CDR2 is FQNNGV in the germline V gene. This CDR3 has 15 amino acids. CDR3 amino acids: CASRPGRLAGPEQFF. CDR3 DNA sequence: TGTGCCAGCAGGCCGGGTCGACTAGCGGGACCCGAGCAGTTCTTC.

This clonotype has a handful of counts. V usage is TRBV7-6 and J usage is TRBJ2-2, with D unresolved. Germline values: CDR1 SGHVS, CDR2 FNYEAQ. With 2 bases removed from V and 6 bases from J, the gap between germline ends came to 13 bases. The CDR3 contains 15 residues. The CDR3 loop reads CASSLKSVAAGELFF. For the CDR3, the DNA is TGTGCCAGCAGCTTAAAGTCAGTCGCGGCCGGGGAGCTGTTTTTT.

The chain recombines TRBV7-9 with TRBJ1-4; 7 bases line up with TRBD1. The CDR3 is 14 amino acids. Looked up from germline, CDR1 is SEHNR and CDR2 is FQNEAQ (reference sequence). Unmatched junction bases numbered 8, after V lost 5 bases and J lost 8 bases. The CDR3 sequence is CASSPRGPREKLFF. The CDR3 region has the DNA TGTGCCAGCAGCCCTAGGGGGCCTAGGGAAAAACTGTTTTTT.

This clonotype was seen more than once but under ten times. The genes are TRBV7-3 and TRBJ2-7; tentatively, D is TRBD1 or TRBD2 (5 bases each). Germline assignment: CDR1 SGHTA and CDR2 FQGTGA. Deletions cut 4 bases from V and 0 bases from J, with 7 bases between. The CDR3 runs to 13 residues. The CDR3 here is CASSWDVSYEQYF. The CDR3 bases are TGTGCCAGCAGCTGGGACGTCTCCTACGAGCAGTACTTC.

In the case of this clonotype: The junction departs from the called germline gene at one end, perhaps through a read error. This CDR3 reads CTSSREGQQETQYF. The CDR3 DNA reads as TGTACCAGCAGCCGAGAGGGACAGCAAGAGACCCAGTACTTC. V is TRBV5-5 and J is TRBJ2-5; the match to TRBD1 covers 7 bases. The germline gives CDR1 SGHKS, CDR2 YYEKEE (reference sequence). This CDR3 is 14 amino acids long.